This T cell receptor beta chain was recorded in a study of blood T cell repertoires in COVID-19. The trim removed 0 bases at V and 9 bases at J, leaving 7 bases unmatched. Germline V gene data show CDR1 as SGDLS and CDR2 as YYNGEE. The CDR3 is made up of 15 amino acids. Here immunoSEQ multiplex PCR was the method, and the copy in TCRdb shows in-frame clones only, minus some. The table shows roughly 150,000 clones, with roughly 80% occurring only once. This chain connects TRBV9 to TRBJ2-1, with TRBD2 matching 9 bases. The receptor was isolated from a woman at least 80 years old with acute or convalescent COVID-19. Sequencing input: peripheral blood. The CDR3: CASSVVSGSFSEQFF. In DNA form, the CDR3 reads TGTGCCAGCAGCGTAGTTAGCGGGAGTTTTTCTGAGCAGTTCTTC.